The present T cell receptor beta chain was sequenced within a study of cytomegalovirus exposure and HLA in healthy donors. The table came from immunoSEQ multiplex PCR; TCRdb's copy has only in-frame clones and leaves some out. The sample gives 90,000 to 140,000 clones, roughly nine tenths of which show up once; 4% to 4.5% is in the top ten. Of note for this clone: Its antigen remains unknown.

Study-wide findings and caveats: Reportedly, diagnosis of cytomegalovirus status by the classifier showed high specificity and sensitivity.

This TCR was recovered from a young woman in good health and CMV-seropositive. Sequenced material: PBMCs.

In nucleotides, the CDR3 is TGTGCCAGTAGTATCCCAGGGTTGGACACTGAAGCTTTCTTT. It translates to CASSIPGLDTEAFF. This chain uses TRBV19 with TRBJ1-1; D is possibly TRBD1 (5 bases). CDR1 is LNHDA, CDR2 SQIVND, per germline (reference sequence). Between the trimmed V and J ends, which lost 3 bases and 3 bases, there was a span of 11 bases. The CDR3 extends over 14 amino acids.